These 7 T cell receptor beta chains originate from one sample sequenced in a study of metastatic and nonmetastatic thyroid tumors. TCRdb recomputed clones from the PCR reads via MiXCR. Of 65,000 or so clones detected, roughly 4.1% appear once; the ten largest clones hold under 25%. No treatment of any kind had been given to any patient before thyroid surgery. Sequences were obtained from blood. Receptors originate from a female donor with papillary thyroid cancer or a benign thyroid nodule (not recorded which). Some clones in this sample may be carry-over from other donors' samples.

Comment on this clone: Other DNA sequences in this sample translate to the same CDR3. The chain carries TRBV5-1 and TRBJ1-2; tentative D call: TRBD1 (5 bases). V lost 2 bases, J lost 8 bases, and 19 bases lay in between. Germline assignment: CDR1 SGHRS and CDR2 YFSETQ. The CDR3 sequence is 15 residues long. CDR3 nucleotide sequence: TGCGCCAGCAGCTTTAGAGGGACCACTATCTACGGCTACACCTTC. The encoded protein is CASSFRGTTIYGYTF.

The table lists this clone with many counts. The chain combines TRBV11-2 with TRBJ2-1, with no clear D. This CDR3 is built from 16 residues. Per the germline V gene, CDR1 is SGHAT and CDR2 is FQNNGV. V was shortened by 4 bases and J by 4 bases, with 17 bases between the two germline ends. CDR3 sequence reads: CASSSLRKQGYNEQFF. Written as DNA, the CDR3 is TGTGCCAGCAGCTCCCTACGCAAGCAAGGGTACAATGAGCAGTTCTTC.

This clone was counted only a few times. The CDR3 loop reads CASSTPGGQIRDFF. In DNA form, the CDR3 reads TGTGCCAGCAGTACCCCCGGTGGACAGATCAGGGATTTCTTT. V gene TRBV28 combines with J gene TRBJ1-1; D is possibly TRBD1 (6 bases). The germline CDR1 and CDR2 sequences are MDHEN and SYDVKM. The CDR3 is 14 amino acids. Trimming removed 5 bases from V and 13 bases from J, with 23 bases in between.

The rearrangement links TRBV3-1 to TRBJ2-2, with D unclear. Trimming left V 1 base short and J 3 bases short, with 6 bases between. From germline, CDR1 is LGHDT and CDR2 YNNKEL (reference sequence). The CDR3 consists of 14 residues. The CDR3 nucleotides are TGTGCCAGCAGCCAAGCCCACTACACCGGGGAGCTGTTTTTT. It yields the protein CASSQAHYTGELFF.

This clone was seen many times. The chain employs TRBV20-1 and TRBJ2-1, with a tentative D call TRBD2 (5 bases). V was clipped by 3 bases and J by 4 bases, with 13 bases between them. CDR3 size: 14 residues. CDR1 and CDR2 from the germline V gene are DFQATT and SNEGSKA (reference sequence). The CDR3 region is CSASRGAAYNEQFF. The DNA for the CDR3 is TGCAGTGCTAGTCGGGGAGCGGCTTACAATGAGCAGTTCTTC.

This clone showed up many times. This chain links TRBV11-2 with TRBJ2-7, with 8 bases lining up with TRBD2. Germline V gene sequence: CDR1 SGHAT, CDR2 FQNNGV. The V and J ends lost 2 bases and 5 bases, in that order; junction bases with no gene match: 5. The CDR3 covers 14 residues. The CDR3 DNA follows: TGTGCCAGCAGCTTATTCTCGCGGGGGGACGAGCAGTACTTC. Translation: CASSLFSRGDEQYF.

This clone was recorded many times. The rearrangement links TRBV3-1 to TRBJ2-3; D ambiguous. Germline CDR1 LGHDT, CDR2 YNNKEL (reference sequence). Trimming left V 7 bases short and J 6 bases short, with 8 bases between. The CDR3 totals 11 residues. This CDR3 reads CASNGRDTQYF. The DNA for the CDR3 is TGTGCCAGCAATGGACGGGATACGCAGTATTTT.